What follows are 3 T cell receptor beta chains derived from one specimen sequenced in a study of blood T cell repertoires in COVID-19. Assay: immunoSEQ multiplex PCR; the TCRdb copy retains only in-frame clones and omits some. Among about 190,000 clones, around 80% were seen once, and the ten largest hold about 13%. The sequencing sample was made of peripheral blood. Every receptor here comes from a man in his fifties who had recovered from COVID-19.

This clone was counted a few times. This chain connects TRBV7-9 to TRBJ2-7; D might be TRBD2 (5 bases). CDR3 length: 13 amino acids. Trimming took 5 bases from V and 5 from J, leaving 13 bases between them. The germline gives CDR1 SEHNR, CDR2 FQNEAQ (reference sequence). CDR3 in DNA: TGTGCCAGCAGCCCAGAGAACGGGGACGAGCAGTACTTC. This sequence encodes CASSPENGDEQYF.

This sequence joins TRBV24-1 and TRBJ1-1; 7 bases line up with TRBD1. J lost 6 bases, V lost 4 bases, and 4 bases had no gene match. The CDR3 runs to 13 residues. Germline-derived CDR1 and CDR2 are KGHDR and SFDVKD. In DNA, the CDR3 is TGTGCCACCAGTGAAATAGGACAGGCTGAAGCTTTCTTT. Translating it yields CATSEIGQAEAFF.

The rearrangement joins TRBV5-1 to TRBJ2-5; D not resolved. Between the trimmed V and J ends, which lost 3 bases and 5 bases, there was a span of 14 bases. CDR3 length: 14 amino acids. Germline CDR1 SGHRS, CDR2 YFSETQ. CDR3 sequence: CASSSGQMVETQYF. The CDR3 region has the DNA TGCGCCAGCAGCTCGGGTCAGATGGTGGAGACCCAGTACTTC. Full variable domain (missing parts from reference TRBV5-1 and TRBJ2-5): KAGVTQTPRYLIKTRGQQVTLSCSPISGHRSVSWYQQTPGQGLQFLFEYFSETQRNKGNFPGRFSGRQFSNSRSEMNVSTLELGDSALYLCASSSGQMVETQYFGPGTRLLVL.